The rows below give T cell receptor beta chains drawn from one sample of a study of neurological immune-mediated disorders. Using its own MiXCR run on the 5' RACE reads, TCRdb lists one record per CDR3 protein. The sample includes approximately 45,000 distinct CDR3 sequences, 9.5% to 15% of them seen just once. The sequenced sample was PBMCs. The source is a female donor in good health. The conserved cysteine and the conserved F or W are not part of the CDR3 here.

J: TRBJ2-3; V: TRBV12-3/TRBV12-4; CDR3: ASSRPTAGVGDTQY
J: TRBJ1-4; V: TRBV7-2; CDR3: ASSLGGTPNEKLF
J: TRBJ2-1; V: TRBV5-1; CDR3: ASSPPRDSYNEQF
J: TRBJ2-7; V: TRBV5-5; CDR3: ASSSRAGGPGEQY
J: TRBJ1-1; V: TRBV4-1; CDR3: ASSQPSVQNTEAF
J: TRBJ1-1; V: TRBV5-1; CDR3: ASSLPTGAGAEAF
J: TRBJ2-2; V: TRBV11-2; CDR3: ASSRQTGADTGELF
J: TRBJ1-4; V: TRBV20-1; CDR3: SAPPAGSADLF
J: TRBJ1-6; V: TRBV6-5; CDR3: ASSYLPGQTPLH
J: TRBJ1-1; V: TRBV7-6; CDR3: ASSRNTNTEAF
J: TRBJ2-1; V: TRBV5-1; CDR3: ASSPGIGGGTSGLDEQF
J: TRBJ1-1; V: TRBV2; CDR3: ASSVEVATEAF
J: TRBJ2-7; V: TRBV11-2; CDR3: ASSARLAYSYEQY
J: TRBJ1-2; V: TRBV11-2; CDR3: ATGRNSYGYT
J: TRBJ1-1; V: TRBV6-5; CDR3: ASSYLQNTEAF
J: TRBJ2-7; V: TRBV20-1; CDR3: SARMSGASEQY
J: TRBJ1-6; V: TRBV12-3/TRBV12-4; CDR3: ASNTRGGNSPLH
J: TRBJ2-1; V: TRBV11-2; CDR3: ASSLDYGRYNEQF
J: TRBJ1-4; V: TRBV25-1; CDR3: ASSEGTNAMGEKLF
J: TRBJ2-7; V: TRBV20-1; CDR3: SAVGQGAREQY
J: TRBJ2-3; V: TRBV5-1; CDR3: ASSLDGVGITDTQY
J: TRBJ1-1; V: TRBV7-9; CDR3: ASTRLGQLDTEAF
J: TRBJ2-6; V: TRBV6-2/TRBV6-3; CDR3: ASRAHRSGANVLT
J: TRBJ2-3; V: TRBV5-1; CDR3: ASSFMVGASTDTQY
J: TRBJ1-1; V: TRBV5-1; CDR3: ASSSQGVGYTEAF
J: TRBJ1-2; V: TRBV5-1; CDR3: ASSRDRDYGYT
J: TRBJ2-1; V: TRBV24-1; CDR3: ATSDEQNIYNEQF
J: TRBJ1-5; V: TRBV20-1; CDR3: SARISDYSNQPQH
J: TRBJ2-4; V: TRBV7-2; CDR3: ASSADVGKNIQY
J: TRBJ2-1; V: TRBV5-1; CDR3: ASIYLAGGPNEQF
J: TRBJ1-5; V: TRBV7-2; CDR3: VISLSGGSNQPQH
J: TRBJ1-5; V: TRBV7-2; CDR3: ASSLALGGRNQPQH
J: TRBJ2-3; V: TRBV20-1; CDR3: SARNSASDRTDTQY
J: TRBJ2-3; V: TRBV10-1; CDR3: ASSEIGATDTQY
J: TRBJ2-1; V: TRBV10-3; CDR3: AAASGSSYNEQF
J: TRBJ2-2; V: TRBV3-1; CDR3: ASSQDRTGTNTGELF
J: TRBJ2-3; V: TRBV3-1; CDR3: ASRALGAGSGLDTQY
J: TRBJ2-7; V: TRBV11-1; CDR3: ASSSGVADSYEQY
J: TRBJ1-5; V: TRBV12-3/TRBV12-4; CDR3: ASSLDPYSNQPQH
J: TRBJ1-5; V: TRBV27; CDR3: ASSPRLGNQPQH
J: TRBJ2-3; V: TRBV5-1; CDR3: ASSFGLDYGTDTQY
J: TRBJ1-1; V: TRBV6-1; CDR3: ASTPGSMNTEAF
J: TRBJ1-6; V: TRBV30; CDR3: AWSVTRGRNSPLH
J: TRBJ2-3; V: TRBV5-1; CDR3: ASSLRLTDTQY
J: TRBJ2-1; V: TRBV4-1; CDR3: ASSPPTGEVSYNEQF
J: TRBJ2-2; V: TRBV3-1; CDR3: ASNSAGGNTGELF
J: TRBJ1-2; V: TRBV29-1; CDR3: SSFQGSYGYT
J: TRBJ2-1; V: TRBV5-1; CDR3: ASSLTGTSPYNEQF
J: TRBJ1-2; V: TRBV5-1; CDR3: ASSRGTSEGYT
J: TRBJ2-3; V: TRBV29-1; CDR3: SVKTSGGRITQY
J: TRBJ2-1; V: TRBV29-1; CDR3: SVEGTQVYEQF
J: TRBJ2-3; V: TRBV5-1; CDR3: ASSFNQVTTDTQY
J: TRBJ1-5; V: TRBV6-1; CDR3: ASSVVMGADQPQH
J: TRBJ1-5; V: TRBV7-8; CDR3: ASSLDRGFHGQPQH
J: TRBJ2-1; V: TRBV27; CDR3: ASSPRGSGRSSSEQF
J: TRBJ1-1; V: TRBV15; CDR3: ATSRSLQGNTEAF
J: TRBJ1-1; V: TRBV18; CDR3: ASSPNLMTGGITEAF